Below, 20 T cell receptor beta chains from the same sample are listed, as sequenced in a study of blood T cell repertoires in COVID-19. TCRdb keeps only in-frame clones here, not all; method: immunoSEQ multiplex PCR. The top ten clones hold approximately 12% of a sample with about 210,000 clones, around 80% of them seen once. The sample was peripheral blood. Source of these receptors: a woman aged 40 to 49 with acute or convalescent COVID-19.

CDR3 bases: TGTGCCAGCGCTCGGGACAGGGCCACTGGAAACACCATATATTTT. It is translated as CASARDRATGNTIYF. The rearrangement joins TRBV6-5 to TRBJ1-3; 9 bases agree with TRBD1. With V trimmed by 8 bases and J by 2 bases, 7 bases remained unmatched. The CDR3 is 15 residues long. The germline gives CDR1 MNHEY, CDR2 SVGAGI.

The chain couples TRBV7-2 to TRBJ1-2, with D perhaps matching TRBD1 (5 bases). Per germline, CDR1 SGHTA and CDR2 FQGNSA. The CDR3 contains 13 residues. Trimming stripped 4 bases from V and 6 bases from J, with 12 bases between. The CDR3 DNA sequence: TGTGCCAGCAGCTCAGGACCGGGGGATGGCTACACCTTC. Translating it yields CASSSGPGDGYTF. Full variable domain (missing parts from reference TRBV7-2 and TRBJ1-2): GAGVSQSPSNKVTEKGKDVELRCDPISGHTALYWYRQSLGQGLEFLIYFQGNSAPDKSGLPSDRFSAERTGGSVSTLTIQRTQQEDSAVYLCASSSGPGDGYTFGSGTRLTVV.

To note about this clone: The identical CDR3 is also encoded by other nucleotide sequences in the sample. The genes are TRBV7-2 and TRBJ1-2, with unresolved D. Germline V gene data show CDR1 as SGHTA and CDR2 as FQGNSA. V was shortened by 1 base and J by 2 bases, with 5 bases between the two germline ends. The CDR3 is 13 residues long. CDR3 sequence (DNA): TGTGCCAGCAGCTTAGGCAGGAACTATGGCTACACCTTC. This codes for CASSLGRNYGYTF.

The rearrangement uses TRBV7-8 and TRBJ1-5; a possible D gene is TRBD1 (5 bases). V lost 4 bases, J lost 0 bases, and 10 bases lay in between. Per germline, CDR1 SGHVS and CDR2 FQNEAQ. The CDR3 is 15 residues long. For the CDR3, the DNA is TGTGCCAGCAGCTACACAGGTCCTAGCAATCAGCCCCAGCATTTT. It is translated as CASSYTGPSNQPQHF.

The rearrangement joins TRBV5-1 to TRBJ1-5; perhaps TRBD1 as D (5 bases). Germline V gene lookup returns CDR1 SGHRS and CDR2 YFSETQ. V was pared by 5 bases and J by 1 base, with 7 bases between. There are 13 residues in the CDR3. CDR3 in amino acids: CASREGSNQPQHF. The DNA for the CDR3 is TGCGCCAGCAGGGAGGGGAGCAATCAGCCCCAGCATTTT.

The chain has TRBV11-2 and TRBJ2-5; TRBD2 matches 8 bases. Germline CDR1 reads SGHAT; CDR2 reads FQNNGV. This CDR3 spans 16 amino acids. V dropped 2 bases and J dropped 2; count of bases not matched to a gene: 7. CDR3 protein: CASSLTASGPQETQYF. CDR3 sequence (DNA): TGTGCCAGCAGCTTAACCGCTAGCGGGCCACAAGAGACCCAGTACTTC.

This clone was picked up one time. This rearrangement joins TRBV5-8 to TRBJ2-1, with 7 bases lining up with TRBD2. The germline gives CDR1 SGHTS, CDR2 YDEGEE. V shed 2 bases, J shed 0 bases, and the junction held 8 bases outside the gene matches. CDR3 length equals 17 residues. The CDR3 region has the DNA TGTGCCAGCAGCTTTCTCTGGGGCGGGAGCTCCTACAATGAGCAGTTCTTC. Protein: CASSFLWGGSSYNEQFF.

The chain is built from TRBV23-1 and TRBJ2-1; 8 nucleotides line up with TRBD2. TRBV23-1 is sorted into the ORF group, with uncertain function. The CDR3 consists of 17 residues. With V trimmed by 2 bases and J by 8 bases, 14 bases remained unmatched. The CDR3 sequence: CASSQGKRGCFDDEQFF. DNA for the CDR3: TGCGCCAGCAGTCAAGGTAAGCGGGGGTGCTTCGACGATGAGCAGTTCTTC.

The V gene is TRBV6-1, the J gene TRBJ1-2, with D uncertain. The CDR3 covers 14 residues. With 1 base removed from V and 4 bases from J, the gap between germline ends came to 10 bases. In germline, CDR1 is MNHNS, CDR2 SASEGT. CDR3 sequence: CASSEVRVSYGYTF. For the CDR3, the DNA is TGTGCCAGCAGTGAAGTTCGGGTTAGCTATGGCTACACCTTC.

The chain couples TRBV7-2 to TRBJ1-1; D gene unclear. CDR3 length: 13 residues. CDR1 is SGHTA and CDR2 is FQGNSA in the germline V gene. Deletions cut 3 bases from V and 8 bases from J, with 13 bases between. The CDR3 DNA is TGTGCCAGCAGCTTGGGCACGACCGTAGAAGCTTTCTTT. It specifies CASSLGTTVEAFF.

The chain has TRBV29-1 and TRBJ1-3, with D unresolved. The CDR3 has 14 amino acids. V lost 1 base and J 2 bases, leaving 9 bases between the germline ends. Germline CDR1 is SQVTM and CDR2 is ANQGSEA. CDR3 sequence (DNA): TGCAGCGTTGAAGCCAGAGAGGCTGGAAACACCATATATTTT. Its translation: CSVEAREAGNTIYF.

The V and J genes are TRBV7-8 and TRBJ1-5; no reliable D call. V gave up 3 bases and J gave up 4 bases, with 4 bases separating them. The germline CDR1 and CDR2 sequences are SGHVS and FQNEAQ. The CDR3 extends over 12 amino acids. The CDR3 reads CASSFGNQPQHF. The CDR3 DNA reads TGTGCCAGCAGCTTCGGGAATCAGCCCCAGCATTTT.

The chain is built from TRBV7-3 and TRBJ2-1; 8 bases agree with TRBD2. CDR3 length equals 16 residues. Germline V CDR1 and CDR2: SGHTA, FQGTGA. J was trimmed by 0 bases and V by 5 bases; bases with no gene match: 6. The CDR3 is CASSRISGGSYNEQFF. CDR3 coding DNA: TGTGCCAGCAGCCGAATCAGCGGGGGCTCCTACAATGAGCAGTTCTTC.

The genes are TRBV30 and TRBJ1-2; TRBD1 agrees at 10 bases. The ends lost 4 bases at V and 7 bases at J; junction bases unmatched: 6. The germline V gene has CDR1 GTSNPN and CDR2 SVGIG (reference sequence). The CDR3 totals 13 residues. The CDR3 nucleotides are TGTGCCTGGACCCCGGACAGGGGGATTGGCTACACCTTC. Protein: CAWTPDRGIGYTF.

The chain recombines TRBV6-6 with TRBJ1-3; D might be TRBD1 (5 bases). V lost 6 bases to trimming and J lost 0 bases, with 12 bases between them. There are 15 residues in the CDR3. Germline assignment: CDR1 MNHNY and CDR2 SVGAGI (reference sequence). The DNA of the CDR3 is TGTGCCAGCAGCTCCCCGACAGTCTCTGGAAACACCATATATTTT. Translation: CASSSPTVSGNTIYF.

The V and J genes are TRBV6-4 and TRBJ1-4, with a possible D match to TRBD1 (5 bases). Per germline, CDR1 MRHNA and CDR2 SNTAGT. CDR3 length: 15 amino acids. Trimming removed 6 bases at V and 8 bases at J, with 19 bases between. DNA of the CDR3: TGTGCCAGCAGGATCCAGGGTAGGTGGAAAGAAAAACTGTTTTTT. Translating gives CASRIQGRWKEKLFF.

This clone came up a few times. V usage is TRBV6-4 and J usage is TRBJ2-2; D uncertain. The CDR3 spans 13 residues. Germline values: CDR1 MRHNA, CDR2 SNTAGT. With 1 base removed from V and 5 bases from J, the gap between germline ends came to 5 bases. CDR3 in amino acids: CASSDLQTGELFF. In DNA, the CDR3 is TGTGCCAGCAGTGACTTACAGACCGGGGAGCTGTTTTTT.

This clone occurred once. The genes are TRBV21-1 and TRBJ1-2; the table's D call of TRBD1 was not tested on the DNA. TRBV21-1 is recorded as a pseudogene. This CDR3 is 14 amino acids long. CDR3 DNA sequence: TGTGCCAGCAGCAATAAGCAGGGCATCTATGGCTACACCTTC. Translating it yields CASSNKQGIYGYTF.

The chain carries TRBV3-1 (or the pseudogene TRBV3-2) and TRBJ2-7; 11 bases agree with TRBD2. Looked up from germline, CDR1 is LGHDT and CDR2 is YNNKEL (reference sequence). Trimming cost V 0 bases and J 3 bases; bases outside gene matches: 7. This CDR3 has 17 amino acids. The CDR3 spells CASSQDKTSGDFYEQYF. CDR3 DNA sequence: TGTGCCAGCAGCCAAGATAAGACTAGCGGGGATTTCTACGAGCAGTACTTC.

V and J are TRBV2 and TRBJ2-7, with D possibly matching TRBD1 (6 bases). Trimming pared 7 bases from V and 5 bases from J, leaving 12 bases between. Germline V gene lookup returns CDR1 SNHLY and CDR2 FYNNEI. There are 12 residues in the CDR3. CDR3 sequence (DNA): TGTGCCAGCATTAAAGCAGGGGACGAGCAGTACTTC. Residues: CASIKAGDEQYF.